Presented here are 21 T cell receptor beta chains from one specimen sequenced in a study of cytomegalovirus exposure and HLA in healthy donors (TCRdb year 2017). Library creation used the immunoSEQ multiplex PCR assay. In its TCRdb copy, this immuneACCESS table keeps in-frame sequences only and misses some clones. Where compared with another copy, unresolved V genes explain less than half of these, and the others have no known cause. This sample comprises some 150,000 clones, roughly nine tenths of them detected only once. The ten most abundant clones make up around 0.7% of the sample. The sample comprised PBMCs. These receptors were obtained from a man between 18 and 29 years old in good health and CMV-seronegative.

The table lists this clone with a few counts. The chain links TRBV6-1 to TRBJ2-3; 11 nucleotides agree with TRBD2. Per the germline V gene, CDR1 is MNHNS and CDR2 is SASEGT. J gave up 9 bases and V 9 bases, and 14 bases lay outside the gene matches. The CDR3 contains 15 residues. This chain's CDR3 is CASEQLAGDRDTQYF. The CDR3 DNA sequence: TGTGCCAGTGAACAACTAGCGGGAGATAGGGACACGCAGTATTTT.

V and J are TRBV5-1 and TRBJ1-1; 7 bases are a match to TRBD1. The CDR3 length is 18 residues. Trimming at V came to 3 bases and at J to 0 bases, leaving 14 bases not matched to a gene. The germline CDR1 and CDR2 sequences are SGHRS and YFSETQ. The CDR3 region has the DNA TGCGCCAGCAGCTATGAACGGGGGCAGGGGGGACTGAACACTGAAGCTTTCTTT. This translates into CASSYERGQGGLNTEAFF.

The DNA for the CDR3 is TGTGCCAGCAGGAGAACAGGGGGGTATGGCTACACCTTC. This translates into CASRRTGGYGYTF. The V and J genes are TRBV28 and TRBJ1-2; 8 positions match TRBD1. The CDR3 is 13 residues long. Germline V lookup: CDR1 MDHEN, CDR2 SYDVKM. Trimming removed 6 bases from V and 5 bases from J; junction bases left unmatched: 5.

The rearrangement joins TRBV6-1 to TRBJ2-5; TRBD2 matches 7 bases. Germline CDR1 reads MNHNS; CDR2 reads SASEGT. The CDR3 extends over 16 amino acids. The V and J ends lost 2 bases and 8 bases, in that order; junction bases with no gene match: 14. The CDR3 DNA reads TGTGCCAGCAGTGAAAACTTAGCGGGTCCTTTGGGAACCCAGTACTTC. It translates to CASSENLAGPLGTQYF.

The rearrangement joins TRBV27 to TRBJ2-1, with a tentative D call TRBD2 (7 bases). This CDR3 has 14 residues. Germline CDR1 is MNHEY and CDR2 is SMNVEV (reference sequence). V gave up 8 bases and J gave up 6 bases, with 17 bases separating them. The CDR3 here is CASRGGGPVNEQFF. The CDR3 coding sequence is TGTGCCAGCCGAGGGGGAGGGCCGGTCAATGAGCAGTTCTTC.

This clone appeared once. The rearrangement uses TRBV5-6 and TRBJ2-3; 7 bases are a match to TRBD1. The CDR3 has 18 residues. V gave up 5 bases and J gave up 6 bases; unmatched junction bases: 21. The germline gives CDR1 SGHDT, CDR2 YYEEEE. This CDR3 reads CASSGTAKIPQLGDTQYF. The CDR3 DNA sequence: TGTGCCAGCAGTGGGACAGCCAAGATTCCCCAGCTAGGCGATACGCAGTATTTT.

This chain links TRBV7-9 with TRBJ2-1; D may be TRBD2 (7 bases). The germline V and J ends were trimmed by 4 bases and 2 bases, with 12 bases remaining between them. The CDR3 has 15 amino acids. CDR1 and CDR2 from the germline V gene are SEHNR and FQNEAQ (reference sequence). This CDR3 is CASSSRGPAYNEQFF. CDR3 nucleotide sequence: TGTGCCAGCAGCTCGCGGGGGCCCGCCTACAATGAGCAGTTCTTC. Full variable domain (missing parts from reference TRBV7-9 and TRBJ2-1): DTGVSQNPRHKITKRGQNVTFRCDPISEHNRLYWYRQTLGQGPEFLTYFQNEAQLEKSRLLSDRFSAERPKGSFSTLEIQRTEQGDSAMYLCASSSRGPAYNEQFFGPGTRLTVL.

This clone has a single count. The genes are TRBV18 and TRBJ2-2; TRBD2 matches 10 bases. V lost 2 bases to trimming and J lost 4 bases; unmatched junction nucleotides: 10. This CDR3 region has 18 residues. CDR1 KGHSH and CDR2 LQKENI come from the germline V gene. CDR3 residues: CASSPVSAGGPRTGELFF. CDR3 nucleotides: TGTGCCAGCTCACCAGTTTCAGCGGGGGGGCCGCGCACCGGGGAGCTGTTTTTT. The variable domain in full, completed from reference TRBV18 and TRBJ2-2, reads NAGVMQNPRHLVRRRGQEARLRCSPMKGHSHVYWYRQLPEEGLKFMVYLQKENIIDESGMPKERFSAEFPKEGPSILRIQQVVRGDSAAYFCASSPVSAGGPRTGELFFGEGSRLTVL.

The chain uses TRBV9 and TRBJ2-2; D remains ambiguous. The CDR3 has 13 amino acids. Germline CDR1 and CDR2: SGDLS and YYNGEE. V was shortened by 5 bases and J by 6 bases, with 11 bases between the two germline ends. The CDR3 loop is CASRSEWSGELFF. The CDR3 nucleotides read TGTGCCAGCAGGTCCGAGTGGTCCGGGGAGCTGTTTTTT. Complete variable domain (other parts from reference TRBV9 and TRBJ2-2): DSGVTQTPKHLITATGQRVTLRCSPRSGDLSVYWYQQSLDQGLQFLIQYYNGEERAKGNILERFSAQQFPDLHSELNLSSLELGDSALYFCASRSEWSGELFFGEGSRLTVL.

The chain uses TRBV9 and TRBJ1-2; 7 nucleotides line up with TRBD1. The CDR3 covers 15 residues. From germline, CDR1 is SGDLS and CDR2 YYNGEE. Unmatched junction bases numbered 10, after V lost 3 bases and J lost 5 bases. The CDR3 sequence is CASSEYRGLSYGYTF. CDR3 bases: TGTGCCAGCAGCGAGTACAGGGGCCTCTCATATGGCTACACCTTC.

This clone was observed a handful of times. The chain uses TRBV11-2 and TRBJ1-6; 10 bases line up with TRBD1. Germline loops: CDR1 SGHAT, CDR2 FQNNGV. The CDR3 runs to 16 residues. V dropped 4 bases and J dropped 10; count of bases not matched to a gene: 10. This CDR3 reads CASSWSRDRGGSPLHF. CDR3 bases: TGTGCCAGCAGCTGGAGCCGGGACAGGGGAGGGTCACCCCTCCACTTT.

This chain links TRBV13 with TRBJ1-2, with D possibly being TRBD1 (6 bases). This CDR3 contains 12 residues. Germline CDR1 is PRHDT and CDR2 is FYEKMQ (reference sequence). The germline V and J ends were trimmed by 3 bases and 8 bases, with 10 bases remaining between them. CDR3 region: CASSFQGQGYTF. The CDR3 DNA sequence: TGTGCCAGCAGCTTTCAGGGGCAGGGCTACACCTTC.

In DNA form, the CDR3 reads TGTGCCAGCAGCCAAGCTAGCGGGAGGCCCCGAGAGACCCAGTACTTC. Its protein product is CASSQASGRPRETQYF. The chain is built from TRBV11-1 and TRBJ2-5; 11 bases line up with TRBD2. CDR1 SGHAT and CDR2 FQDESV come from the germline V gene (reference sequence). V was clipped by 5 bases and J by 4 bases; unmatched bases: 9. CDR3 length: 16 residues.

The count of this clone is one. The V gene is TRBV2, the J gene TRBJ2-3, with 8 positions matching TRBD2. This CDR3 is built from 16 residues. Unmatched junction bases numbered 7, after V lost 4 bases and J lost 1 base. Germline CDR1 SNHLY, CDR2 FYNNEI. The CDR3 DNA reads TGTGCCAGCAGTGCTACGGGACTAGGAGGCACAGATACGCAGTATTTT. This gives the protein CASSATGLGGTDTQYF.

The chain employs TRBV4-1 and TRBJ2-3, with 12 bases lining up with TRBD1. Trimming at V came to 3 bases and at J to 6 bases, leaving 7 bases not matched to a gene. The CDR3 contains 16 residues. The V gene's germline CDR1 is MGHRA and CDR2 YSYEKL. The CDR3 DNA sequence: TGCGCCAGCAGCCAGGGGACAGGGGGCCCTTCGGATACGCAGTATTTT. Translated: CASSQGTGGPSDTQYF.

This chain links TRBV21-1 with TRBJ1-6. TRBV21-1 is tagged as a pseudogene. This CDR3 is built from 14 residues. The DNA of the CDR3 is TGTGCCGTCATGTGGCCGAGGTATAATTCACCCCTCCACTTT. It translates to CAVMWPRYNSPLHF.

A single count supports this clone. The gene calls are TRBV2 and TRBJ2-5; TRBD1 aligns across 8 bases. The V gene's germline CDR1 is SNHLY and CDR2 FYNNEI. The CDR3 runs to 15 residues. Losses at the gene ends were 6 bases for V and 5 bases for J; bases not matched to a gene: 11. CDR3 loop: CASRSDRGERETQYF. The CDR3 DNA reads TGTGCCAGCAGATCTGACAGGGGCGAGAGGGAGACCCAGTACTTC.

The chain employs TRBV5-6 and TRBJ2-5, with D possibly matching TRBD1 (5 bases). Germline CDR1 and CDR2: SGHDT and YYEEEE. Trimming pared 0 bases from V and 2 bases from J, leaving 11 bases between. The CDR3 loop spans 15 amino acids. CDR3 DNA sequence: TGTGCCAGCAGCTTGGTAGACAGAAGACAAGAGACCCAGTACTTC. Translation gives CASSLVDRRQETQYF.

The V gene is TRBV2, the J gene TRBJ2-1; 9 bases align to TRBD2. The CDR3 loop spans 18 amino acids. After removal of 10 bases from V and 1 base from J, the junction contained 17 bases not matched to a gene. Germline-derived CDR1 and CDR2 are SNHLY and FYNNEI. CDR3 sequence reads: CATMVRAKAGGSYNEQFF. CDR3 nucleotides: TGTGCCACCATGGTAAGGGCCAAAGCGGGAGGATCCTACAATGAGCAGTTCTTC.

The chain recombines TRBV5-4 with TRBJ1-3; a possible D gene is TRBD1 (6 bases). V lost 5 bases, J lost 2 bases, and 8 bases lay in between. Germline values: CDR1 SGHNT, CDR2 YYREEE (reference sequence). The CDR3 totals 13 residues. The CDR3 nucleotides are TGTGCCAGCAGAGAGGGGGCTGGAAACACCATATATTTT. Encoded protein: CASREGAGNTIYF.

The rearrangement links TRBV7-9 to TRBJ1-5, with TRBD1 matching over 12 bases. CDR3 length: 16 residues. The trim removed 5 bases at V and 5 bases at J, leaving 7 bases unmatched. From germline, CDR1 is SEHNR and CDR2 FQNEAQ (reference sequence). CDR3 residues: CASSAGQGARDQPQHF. For the CDR3, the DNA is TGTGCCAGCAGCGCGGGACAGGGGGCGCGGGATCAGCCCCAGCATTTT. Together with reference TRBV7-9 and TRBJ1-5, the CDR3 gives the full variable domain: DTGVSQNPRHKITKRGQNVTFRCDPISEHNRLYWYRQTLGQGPEFLTYFQNEAQLEKSRLLSDRFSAERPKGSFSTLEIQRTEQGDSAMYLCASSAGQGARDQPQHFGDGTRLSIL.